Listed here are 9 T cell receptor beta chains from one sample, sequenced in a study of T cell responses to AZD1222 COVID-19 vaccine. The data were produced by immunoSEQ multiplex PCR, yet TCRdb's version contains in-frame clones alone and is incomplete. The repertoire holds 120,000 to 150,000 clones, roughly 90% seen once, with approximately 5.7% in the top ten. The sequenced sample was peripheral blood, obtained on day 0 of AZD1222 vaccination. The receptors were gathered from an adult in good health.

V and J are TRBV14 and TRBJ2-1; D remains ambiguous. Per the germline V gene, CDR1 is SGHDN and CDR2 is FVKESK. V lost 0 bases, J lost 1 base, and 16 bases lay in between. CDR3 size: 18 residues. The CDR3 spells CASSQDQRTEGSYNEQFF. CDR3 nucleotides: TGTGCCAGCAGCCAAGATCAGAGAACAGAAGGGTCCTACAATGAGCAGTTCTTC.

This clone was found once. The genes are TRBV4-2 and TRBJ2-1; 9 bases map to TRBD2. CDR1 and CDR2 (germline): LGHNA, YNFKEQ. V was clipped by 0 bases and J by 7 bases; unmatched bases: 7. CDR3 length equals 16 residues. CDR3 DNA: TGTGCCAGCAGCCAAGATGGACTAGCGAAGGATAATGAGCAGTTCTTC. This translates into CASSQDGLAKDNEQFF.

The genes are TRBV19 and TRBJ1-2; D might be TRBD1 (5 bases). Between the trimmed V and J ends, which lost 6 bases and 1 base, there was a span of 18 bases. Germline V gene lookup returns CDR1 LNHDA and CDR2 SQIVND (reference sequence). This CDR3 comprises 16 residues. CDR3 amino acids: CASSALRDSLNYGYTF. The CDR3 bases are TGTGCCAGTAGCGCTCTAAGGGACTCCCTTAACTATGGCTACACCTTC. Full variable domain (remainder filled in from reference TRBV19 and TRBJ1-2): DGGITQSPKYLFRKEGQNVTLSCEQNLNHDAMYWYRQDPGQGLRLIYYSQIVNDFQKGDIAEGYSVSREKKESFPLTVTSAQKNPTAFYLCASSALRDSLNYGYTFGSGTRLTVV.

This clone was observed a single time. CDR3 region: CASSLSGTGTYEQYF. DNA of the CDR3: TGTGCCAGCAGTTTATCGGGGACAGGGACCTACGAGCAGTACTTC. The genes are TRBV27 and TRBJ2-7; 9 bases align to TRBD1. J gave up 2 bases and V 0 bases, and 2 bases lay outside the gene matches. Germline-derived CDR1 and CDR2 are MNHEY and SMNVEV (reference sequence). CDR3 size: 15 residues.

The chain has TRBV30 and TRBJ2-4, with TRBD2 identical over 9 bases. V was clipped by 5 bases and J by 2 bases; unmatched bases: 13. Germline lookup yields CDR1 GTSNPN and CDR2 SVGIG (reference sequence). This CDR3 is 17 amino acids long. CDR3 in amino acids: CAWEGGAGGWTKNIQYF. In nucleotides, the CDR3 is TGTGCCTGGGAAGGGGGAGCGGGAGGCTGGACCAAAAACATTCAGTACTTC. Full variable domain (outside the CDR3, taken from reference TRBV30 and TRBJ2-4): SQTIHQWPATLVQPVGSPLSLECTVEGTSNPNLYWYRQAAGRGLQLLFYSVGIGQISSEVPQNLSASRPQDRQFILSSKKLLLSDSGFYLCAWEGGAGGWTKNIQYFGAGTRLSVL.

The gene calls are TRBV3-1 (or the pseudogene TRBV3-2) and TRBJ2-7; the D gene could be TRBD1 or TRBD2 (5 bases each). Germline CDR1 is LGHDT and CDR2 is YNNKEL (reference sequence). V gave up 0 bases and J gave up 9 bases, with 24 bases separating them. The CDR3 extends over 17 amino acids. CDR3 sequence: CASSQDLRGGWFAGQYF. The CDR3 nucleotides are TGTGCCAGCAGCCAAGATCTAAGGGGCGGGTGGTTCGCAGGGCAGTACTTC.

This clone was detected only a few times. This chain uses TRBV27 with TRBJ2-7, with 7 bases aligning to TRBD2. This CDR3 region has 13 residues. The germline gives CDR1 MNHEY, CDR2 SMNVEV (reference sequence). The trim removed 4 bases at V and 7 bases at J, leaving 7 bases unmatched. CDR3 sequence (DNA): TGTGCCAGCAGTTGGGACTACCGGCGAGAGCAGTACTTC. Amino acids: CASSWDYRREQYF.

The gene calls are TRBV7-9 and TRBJ2-1, with D possibly being TRBD2 (6 bases). This CDR3 has 16 residues. The germline V gene has CDR1 SEHNR and CDR2 FQNEAQ (reference sequence). Deletions cut 1 base from V and 10 bases from J, with 20 bases between. The CDR3, as DNA: TGTGCCAGCAGCTTAGAACTAGGAGGGAGCGGAGCGGAGCAGTTCTTC. It codes for CASSLELGGSGAEQFF.

The chain links TRBV28 to TRBJ2-1, with 10 bases fitting TRBD2. Germline-derived CDR1 and CDR2 are MDHEN and SYDVKM. The V and J ends lost 5 bases and 2 bases, in that order; junction bases with no gene match: 6. This CDR3 is built from 16 residues. CDR3 sequence reads: CASSNSGTSAYNEQFF. The CDR3 bases are TGTGCCAGCAGTAATTCCGGGACTAGCGCCTACAATGAGCAGTTCTTC.